The 25 T cell receptor beta chains in this list originate from one sample, sequenced in a study of shared clonotypes between healthy human individuals. Using immunoSEQ multiplex PCR, the repertoire was profiled, and TCRdb retains in-frame clones only, with some absent. In the table there are under 750,000 clones, around 77% of which are singletons. What was sequenced was memory CD4+ T cells sorted from blood. Subset specified: CD45RA-negative fraction. All receptors come from a young woman in good health.

The chain carries TRBV29-1 and TRBJ2-7; 8 bases are a match to TRBD1. The CDR3 length is 13 residues. With V trimmed by 8 bases and J by 3 bases, 9 bases remained unmatched. Germline V gene lookup returns CDR1 SQVTM and CDR2 ANQGSEA. The CDR3 sequence is CSPLDRENYEQYF. The CDR3 bases are TGCAGCCCCCTGGACAGGGAGAACTACGAGCAGTACTTC.

In this sample, this clone turned up once. V gene TRBV5-4 combines with J gene TRBJ2-2; 11 positions agree with TRBD2. The CDR3 runs 18 residues. CDR1 SGHNT and CDR2 YYREEE come from the germline V gene (reference sequence). The trim removed 4 bases at V and 5 bases at J, leaving 13 bases unmatched. Here the CDR3 DNA reads TGTGCCAGCAGCCTTGGGGGACTAGCGGCCCTGGGGACCGGGGAGCTGTTTTTT. Its protein is CASSLGGLAALGTGELFF.

Notes on this clone: The sample contains more than one DNA sequence encoding this CDR3. The chain recombines TRBV29-1 with TRBJ2-2; D ambiguous. The V gene's germline CDR1 is SQVTM and CDR2 ANQGSEA. The CDR3 has 14 amino acids. Trimming shortened V by 1 base and J by 2 bases, and 8 bases separated the two germline ends. DNA for the CDR3: TGCAGCGTTGAAGGGGTCCCTAACACCGGGGAGCTGTTTTTT. This codes for CSVEGVPNTGELFF.

Turning to this clone: At one end the junction does not follow the germline gene, possibly because of a read error. Here the CDR3 reads CSVEDEGFAADF. In nucleotides, the CDR3 is TGCAGCGTTGAAGATGAGGGCTTCGCGGCCGACTTT. This sequence joins TRBV29-1 and TRBJ1-1; D is unresolved. Germline lookup yields CDR1 SQVTM and CDR2 ANQGSEA. This CDR3 contains 12 residues. The full variable domain, with the rest looked up from reference TRBV29-1 and TRBJ1-1, is SAVISQKPSRDICQRGTSLTIQCQVDSQVTMMFWYRQQPGQSLTLIATANQGSEATYESGFVIDKFPISRPNLTFSTLTVSNMSPEDSSIYLCSVEDEGFAADFGQGTRLTVV.

The chain links TRBV28 to TRBJ1-2; 7 positions match TRBD1. The CDR3 loop spans 12 amino acids. Trimming cost V 4 bases and J 8 bases; bases outside gene matches: 4. The germline CDR1 and CDR2 sequences are MDHEN and SYDVKM. Written as DNA, the CDR3 is TGTGCCAGCAGTTCCGCAGGGGGGGGCTACACCTTC. Amino acids: CASSSAGGGYTF.

The chain has TRBV2 and TRBJ2-5; D uncertain. The V end lost 1 base, the J end lost 11 bases, and 17 bases lay between the germline ends. This CDR3 spans 14 amino acids. The germline CDR1 and CDR2 sequences are SNHLY and FYNNEI. In DNA form, the CDR3 reads TGTGCCAGCAGTGAAGTGGGTTACCGTCTGGAGCAGTACTTC. Protein product: CASSEVGYRLEQYF.

This chain connects TRBV6-5 to TRBJ2-5; D perhaps matches TRBD1 (6 bases). The ends were cut back, 6 bases at V and 2 bases at J, with 10 bases in the middle. Germline V lookup: CDR1 MNHEY, CDR2 SVGAGI. The length of the CDR3 is 13 residues. The CDR3: CASSLDRQETQYF. In DNA, the CDR3 is TGTGCCAGCAGCCTAGACAGGCAAGAGACCCAGTACTTC.

The chain joins TRBV5-1 to TRBJ2-1, with 10 bases fitting TRBD1. Germline assignment: CDR1 SGHRS and CDR2 YFSETQ. This CDR3 comprises 15 residues. With 7 bases clipped from V and 1 base from J, the junction kept 5 bases outside the gene matches. The CDR3, as DNA: TGCGCCAGCGGACCGGGACAGGGGTCCTACAATGAGCAGTTCTTC. This translates into CASGPGQGSYNEQFF.

The J gene is TRBJ2-7, the V gene TRBV2; 10 positions agree with TRBD2. The CDR3 is made up of 17 amino acids. V was clipped by 7 bases and J by 4 bases; unmatched bases: 16. Germline V gives CDR1 SNHLY, CDR2 FYNNEI. CDR3 in amino acids: CASTKRLAGENPYEQYF. As DNA, the CDR3 is TGTGCCAGCACCAAAAGACTAGCGGGCGAGAATCCATACGAGCAGTACTTC.

The genes are TRBV14 and TRBJ1-1; D may be TRBD1 (5 bases). Germline CDR1 reads SGHDN; CDR2 reads FVKESK. The germline V and J ends were trimmed by 3 bases and 8 bases, with 10 bases remaining between them. The CDR3 sequence is 12 residues long. In DNA form, the CDR3 reads TGTGCCAGCAGCCAGCGGTGGGGGGAAGCTTTCTTT. It translates to CASSQRWGEAFF.

This clone was recorded only once. The chain is built from TRBV5-1 and TRBJ2-2; tentative D call: TRBD1 (6 bases). CDR3 length: 16 amino acids. The germline V and J ends were trimmed by 4 bases and 0 bases, with 13 bases remaining between them. Germline CDR1 is SGHRS and CDR2 is YFSETQ. CDR3 nucleotide sequence: TGCGCCAGCAGCCCGTCCGGGACATCGAACACCGGGGAGCTGTTTTTT. It yields the protein CASSPSGTSNTGELFF.

This clone was picked up one time. This chain joins TRBV27 and TRBJ2-7; 8 nucleotides align to TRBD1. The J segment lost 6 bases and the V segment lost 2 bases, leaving 9 bases of the junction unmatched. The CDR3 contains 15 residues. Germline V CDR1 and CDR2: MNHEY, SMNVEV (reference sequence). The CDR3 spells CASSLITTGGGEQYF. The DNA for the CDR3 is TGTGCCAGCAGTTTAATAACAACAGGGGGTGGCGAGCAGTACTTC.

V and J are TRBV4-1 and TRBJ2-1; 9 nucleotides match TRBD2. This CDR3 has 16 residues. V lost 6 bases, J lost 5 bases, and 11 bases stayed unmatched. The germline gives CDR1 MGHRA, CDR2 YSYEKL. The CDR3 coding sequence is TGCGCCAGCAGTATTGAGGGGTCTAGCGGGAACAATGAGCAGTTCTTC. Its translation: CASSIEGSSGNNEQFF.

This chain connects TRBV7-6 to TRBJ2-7; D gene uncertain. The V gene's germline CDR1 is SGHVS and CDR2 FNYEAQ. This CDR3 contains 14 residues. Trimming shortened V by 2 bases and J by 3 bases, and 11 bases separated the two germline ends. CDR3 sequence: CASSLQLRDYEQYF. The DNA for the CDR3 is TGTGCCAGCAGCTTACAGCTAAGGGACTACGAGCAGTACTTC.

This sequence joins TRBV27 and TRBJ2-3, with D perhaps being TRBD1 or TRBD2 (5 bases each). The CDR3 sequence is 14 residues long. Trimming removed 9 bases from V and 1 base from J, with 14 bases in between. CDR1 is MNHEY, CDR2 SMNVEV, per germline (reference sequence). CDR3 sequence reads: CASSGAARTDTQYF. The CDR3 DNA follows: TGTGCCAGTTCCGGGGCGGCCCGCACAGATACGCAGTATTTT.

The chain combines TRBV5-4 with TRBJ2-7, with D perhaps TRBD1 or TRBD2 (5 bases each). The CDR3 totals 16 residues. Trimming cost V 0 bases and J 1 base, with 14 bases left between them. Germline V gene sequence: CDR1 SGHNT, CDR2 YYREEE (reference sequence). The CDR3 spells CASSLAEAGSSYEQYF. CDR3 sequence (DNA): TGTGCCAGCAGCTTGGCCGAGGCAGGGAGTTCCTACGAGCAGTACTTC.

The rearrangement uses TRBV6-5 and TRBJ1-3, with D possibly TRBD1 on 5 matching bases. This CDR3 has 12 amino acids. Germline loops: CDR1 MNHEY, CDR2 SVGAGI. Trimming cost V 7 bases and J 2 bases, with 6 bases left between them. The CDR3 region has the DNA TGTGCCAGCACGGGGCCTGGAAACACCATATATTTT. Protein sequence: CASTGPGNTIYF.

The V gene is TRBV28, the J gene TRBJ2-5; TRBD1 matches at 11 bases. This CDR3 is built from 15 residues. V gave up 7 bases and J gave up 4 bases; unmatched junction bases: 8. Per germline, CDR1 MDHEN and CDR2 SYDVKM. This chain's CDR3 is CASNLPGQGGETQYF. The DNA of the CDR3 is TGTGCCAGCAATCTCCCGGGACAGGGGGGAGAGACCCAGTACTTC.

The chain joins TRBV5-6 to TRBJ1-1; D remains ambiguous. This CDR3 has 15 residues. The V gene lost 0 bases and the J gene lost 0 bases, with 9 bases spanning the gap. Germline V gene data show CDR1 as SGHDT and CDR2 as YYEEEE. This CDR3 is CASSLGQPMNTEAFF. The DNA of the CDR3 is TGTGCCAGCAGCTTGGGACAACCCATGAACACTGAAGCTTTCTTT.

In this sample, this clone turned up many times. The V call is TRBV7-6, the J call TRBJ1-1; D gene uncertain. The germline CDR1 and CDR2 sequences are SGHVS and FNYEAQ. This CDR3 has 18 residues. V lost 5 bases and J 0 bases, leaving 22 bases between the germline ends. DNA for the CDR3: TGTGCCAGCAGCATGGTAGCCCCGACGGGTCACATGAACACTGAAGCTTTCTTT. It translates to CASSMVAPTGHMNTEAFF.

The chain joins TRBV23-1 to TRBJ2-5; D not certain. TRBV23-1 is assigned to the ORF class and has an uncertain function. V lost 6 bases, J lost 5 bases, and 10 bases lay in between. The CDR3 is 12 residues long. The CDR3 DNA follows: TGCGCCAGCAGCTTCGGGTGGGAGACCCAGTACTTC. Residues: CASSFGWETQYF.

This rearrangement joins TRBV19 to TRBJ2-6; the D is unclear. CDR1 and CDR2 from the germline V gene are LNHDA and SQIVND (reference sequence). There are 16 residues in the CDR3. V was clipped by 3 bases and J by 2 bases, with 11 bases between them. The chain's CDR3 is CASSIQRTAGANVLTF. The CDR3 coding sequence is TGTGCCAGTAGTATCCAAAGAACGGCTGGGGCCAACGTCCTGACTTTC.

The chain employs TRBV11-2 and TRBJ2-3; 10 bases match TRBD1. V trimming: 1 base; J trimming: 6 bases; junction bases outside the gene matches: 4. This CDR3 has 15 amino acids. Germline assignment: CDR1 SGHAT and CDR2 FQNNGV. Here the CDR3 reads CASSLGGTGADTQYF. The DNA of the CDR3 is TGTGCCAGCAGCTTAGGAGGGACAGGGGCCGATACGCAGTATTTT.

This clone has just a few counts. The chain employs TRBV15 and TRBJ2-7; a weak D match, TRBD1 (5 bases). Germline V CDR1 and CDR2: LNHNV, YYDKDF (reference sequence). The CDR3 length is 14 residues. The ends were cut back, 5 bases at V and 2 bases at J, with 13 bases in the middle. The CDR3 DNA is TGTGCCACCAGCTTCGCAGGGCACACCTACGAGCAGTACTTC. Its protein is CATSFAGHTYEQYF.

Notes on this clone: Additional DNA sequences in this sample encode the identical CDR3. The chain uses TRBV6-6 and TRBJ1-5, with no clear D. Deletions cut 8 bases from V and 1 base from J, with 9 bases between. Germline V gene data show CDR1 as MNHNY and CDR2 as SVGAGI (reference sequence). This CDR3 spans 13 amino acids. Here the CDR3 reads CASRLDSNQPQHF. In nucleotides, the CDR3 is TGTGCCAGCCGACTTGACAGCAATCAGCCCCAGCATTTT.